The TCR beta chain under discussion was sequenced for a study of OX40 agonist ivuxolimab in advanced cancers. With regard to this clone: Its cognate antigen is unknown.

Generated by immunoSEQ multiplex PCR, the TCRdb table keeps only in-frame clones and is missing some. This sample has about 71,000 clones, with around 80% found just once. Notes on the study in general: Relative to CD4+ cells, CD8+ T cells on average had more expanded clones.

Germline V gene lookup returns CDR1 LGHNA and CDR2 YSLEER. This CDR3 contains 14 residues. V lost 5 bases and J lost 1, with 11 bases in between. Sequences were derived from CD4+ or CD8+ T cells sorted from blood, sampled in a trial of the OX40 agonist ivuxolimab. This TCR derives from an adult with an advanced solid tumor such as melanoma, head and neck, liver or kidney cancer. The chain has TRBV4-3 and TRBJ2-5; D tentatively fits TRBD1 or TRBD2 (6 bases each). The CDR3 coding sequence is TGCGCCAGCAGCAGGGGGGCAGGCCAAGAGACCCAGTACTTC. It translates to CASSRGAGQETQYF.